The sequence of this T cell receptor beta chain was determined in a study of T-cell memory formation after mild COVID-19. TCRdb fed the 5' RACE reads into MiXCR, producing one record per CDR3 protein. The sample holds about 140,000 distinct CDR3 sequences; 13% to 15% are singletons and the top ten take under 30%. V lost 5 bases and J lost 8, with 21 bases in between. CDR1 and CDR2 (germline): MGHDK, SYGVNS. The length of the CDR3 is 16 residues. This sequence joins TRBV25-1 and TRBJ1-4, with TRBD1 as a possible D gene (5 bases). The sequence was obtained from an adult woman who had mild COVID-19 (a few samples of this study predate the infection). Cell type and time point are not known. The sequencing sample was made of PBMCs or a T cell subset sorted from them (not recorded which). DNA of the CDR3: TGTGCCAGCAGTCAAGAGGGGAGGCAGCCAAAAGAAAAACTGTTTTTT. This gives the protein CASSQEGRQPKEKLFF.